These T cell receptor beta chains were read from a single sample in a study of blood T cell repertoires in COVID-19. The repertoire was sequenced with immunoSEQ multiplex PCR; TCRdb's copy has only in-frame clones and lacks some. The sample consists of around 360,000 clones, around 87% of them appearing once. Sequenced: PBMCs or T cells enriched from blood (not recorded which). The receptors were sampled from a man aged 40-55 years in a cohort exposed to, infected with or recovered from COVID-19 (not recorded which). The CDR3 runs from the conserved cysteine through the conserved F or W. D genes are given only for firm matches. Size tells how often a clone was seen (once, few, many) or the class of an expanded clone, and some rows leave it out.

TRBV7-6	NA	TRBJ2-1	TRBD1	TGTGCCAGCAACCAGCCCTCAACGGGACAGGGCTTTGGTGAGCAGTTCTTC	CASNQPSTGQGFGEQFF
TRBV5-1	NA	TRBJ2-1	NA	TGCGCCAGCAGCTCGAAGATGAGCTCCTACAATGAGCAGTTCTTC	CASSSKMSSYNEQFF
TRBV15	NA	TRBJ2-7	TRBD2	TGTGCCACCAGCAGAGTCCCTCGCGGGAGGGCCCACGAGCAGTACTTC	CATSRVPRGRAHEQYF
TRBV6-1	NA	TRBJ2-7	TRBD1	TGTGCCAGCAAAACCGGGACAGGGGTTTACGAGCAGTACTTC	CASKTGTGVYEQYF
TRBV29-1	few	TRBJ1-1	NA	TGCAGCGCCAAGGAGAGCGGAGGTGAGACTGAAGCTTTCTTT	CSAKESGGETEAFF
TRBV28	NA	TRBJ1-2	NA	TGTGCCAGTGGGTTGGGAGATAGAGGCTACACCTTC	CASGLGDRGYTF
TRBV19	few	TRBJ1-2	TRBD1	TGTGCCAGCCTAATCTTGGACAGGGTGAATCCAGGCTATGGCTACACCTTC	CASLILDRVNPGYGYTF
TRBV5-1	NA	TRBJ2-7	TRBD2	TGCGCCAGCAGCTTGAGGGCTAGCGGGGACTCCTACGAGCAGTACTTC	CASSLRASGDSYEQYF
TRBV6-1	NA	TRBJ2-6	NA	TGTGCCAGCAGTGATTTGGGGGGCTCTGGGGCCAACGTCCTGACTTTC	CASSDLGGSGANVLTF
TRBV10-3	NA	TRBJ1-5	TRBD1	TGTGCCATCAGCTGGGACAGCAAAAATCAGCCCCAGCATTTT	CAISWDSKNQPQHF
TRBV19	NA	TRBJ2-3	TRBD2	TGTGCCAGTAGTTCGCTAGCGGGTTCGACAGATACGCAGTATTTT	CASSSLAGSTDTQYF
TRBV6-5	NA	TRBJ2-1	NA	TGTGCCAGCAGTTACTTACTTGCTAACGTCATCAATGAGCAGTTCTTC	CASSYLLANVINEQFF
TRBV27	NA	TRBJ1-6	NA	TGTGCCAGCAGGCCCCGGAGAAGTGGTTTCTACACACCCCTCCACTTT	CASRPRRSGFYTPLHF
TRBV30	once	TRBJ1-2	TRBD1	TGTGCCTGGAGGCCCGGACAGGGGAGGAACTATGGCTACACCTTC	CAWRPGQGRNYGYTF
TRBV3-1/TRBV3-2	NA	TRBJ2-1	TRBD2	TGTGCCAGCAGCCCCCGACTAGCGGGAAAGGATGAGCAGTTCTTC	CASSPRLAGKDEQFF
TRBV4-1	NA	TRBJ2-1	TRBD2	TGCGCCAGCAGCCAAGGAGGGCTAGCGGGAGACGGCCTAGGGCAGTTCTTC	CASSQGGLAGDGLGQFF
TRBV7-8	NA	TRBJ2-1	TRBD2	TGTGCCAGCAGCCTCTGGGGGAGGGCTGACAGCTCCTACAATGAGCAGTTCTTC	CASSLWGRADSSYNEQFF
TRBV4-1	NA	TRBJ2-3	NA	TGCGCCAGCAGCCAAGGGGCAGGGACAGATACGCAGTATTTT	CASSQGAGTDTQYF
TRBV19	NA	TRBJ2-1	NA	TGTGCCAGTAGCTATGGGGGGAGACTCAATGAGCAGTTCTTC	CASSYGGRLNEQFF
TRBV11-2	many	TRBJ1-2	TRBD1	TGTGCCAGCAGCCGAGTGGGGGGACAGGCTCCCTATGGCTACACCTTC	CASSRVGGQAPYGYTF
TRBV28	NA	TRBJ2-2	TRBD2	TGTGCCACCCTAAGCGGGAGACCCACCGGGGAGCTGTTTTTT	CATLSGRPTGELFF
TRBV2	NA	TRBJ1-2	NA	TGTGCCAGCAGTGAGTTCGGGGGTCGTGGCTACACCTTC	CASSEFGGRGYTF